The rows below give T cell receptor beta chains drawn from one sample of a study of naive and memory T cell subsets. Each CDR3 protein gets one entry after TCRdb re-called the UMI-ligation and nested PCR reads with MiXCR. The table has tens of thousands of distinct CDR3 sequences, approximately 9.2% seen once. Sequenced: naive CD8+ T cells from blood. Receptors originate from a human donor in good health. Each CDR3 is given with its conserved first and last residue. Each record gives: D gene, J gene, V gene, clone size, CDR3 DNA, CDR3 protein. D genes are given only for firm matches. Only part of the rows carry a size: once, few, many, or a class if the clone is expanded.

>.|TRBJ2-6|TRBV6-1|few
TGTGCCAGCAGTGAAGGTGCCTTCGGAGCCAACGTCCTGACTTTC
CASSEGAFGANVLTF
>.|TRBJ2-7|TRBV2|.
TGTGCCAGCAGCCGCGATTACCACCGGGACACCTACGAGCAGTACTTC
CASSRDYHRDTYEQYF
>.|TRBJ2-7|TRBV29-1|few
TGCAGCGTTGAAGGCCTCCGGGGATTTGGCTCCTACGAGCAGTACTTC
CSVEGLRGFGSYEQYF
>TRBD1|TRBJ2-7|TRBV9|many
TGTGCCAGCAGCGACGACAGGGATGGGGGCCTCTACGAGCAGTACTTC
CASSDDRDGGLYEQYF
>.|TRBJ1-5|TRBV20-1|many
TGCAGTGCTAAAGGGACCGGCGGGGATCAGCCCCAGCATTTT
CSAKGTGGDQPQHF
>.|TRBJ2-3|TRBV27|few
TGTGCCAGCAGTTTGGGCGGCTTCACAGATACGCAGTATTTT
CASSLGGFTDTQYF
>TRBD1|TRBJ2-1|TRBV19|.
TGTGCCAGTAGTATTAGGACAGGGGACACCGATGAGCAGTTCTTC
CASSIRTGDTDEQFF
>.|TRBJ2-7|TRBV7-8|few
TGTGCCAGCAGCTTAGCGGGATCGGCCCACGAGCAGTACTTC
CASSLAGSAHEQYF
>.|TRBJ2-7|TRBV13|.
TGTGCCAGCAGCTCCGGCGCGACAGGCCGAGGAGAGCAGTACTTC
CASSSGATGRGEQYF
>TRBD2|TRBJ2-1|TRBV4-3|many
TGCGCCAGCAGCCAAGATAGCGGACTAGCCCAGAAATTC
CASSQDSGLAQKF
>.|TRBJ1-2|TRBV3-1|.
TGTGCCAGCAGCCGGGACTATGGCTACACCTTC
CASSRDYGYTF
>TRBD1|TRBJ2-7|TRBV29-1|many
TGCAGCGCCCAAGGGACAGGCTCCTACGAGCAGTACTTC
CSAQGTGSYEQYF
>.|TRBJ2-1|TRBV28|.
TGTGCCAGCAGGAAGACAGGCAGCTCCTACAATGAGCAGTTCTTC
CASRKTGSSYNEQFF
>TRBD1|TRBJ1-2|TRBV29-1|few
TGCAGCGTTGTTGGGACAGGGAGGTTTTGGCAGGAAGGCTACACCTTC
CSVVGTGRFWQEGYTF
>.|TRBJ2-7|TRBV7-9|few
TGTGCCAGCAGCCTCATAGCGGACAGAACCTCCTACGAGCAGTACTTC
CASSLIADRTSYEQYF
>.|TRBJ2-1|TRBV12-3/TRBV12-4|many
TGTGCCAGCATGGACGCACAACTGGGTTACAATGAGCAGTTCTTC
CASMDAQLGYNEQFF
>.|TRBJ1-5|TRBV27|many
TGTGCCAGCAGTTTAGTCGGCAGCCAAATAAATCAGCCCCAGCATTTT
CASSLVGSQINQPQHF
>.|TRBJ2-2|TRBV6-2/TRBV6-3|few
TGTGCCAGCAGTTACTCACTCGGGGGAAGAGGAACCGGGGAGCTGTTTTTT
CASSYSLGGRGTGELFF
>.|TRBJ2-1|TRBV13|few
TGTGCCAGCAGCTGGGGGGATAACAATGAGCAGTTCTTC
CASSWGDNNEQFF
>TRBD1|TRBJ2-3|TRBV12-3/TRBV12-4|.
TGTGCCAGCAGCCTTGAGACAGGGGGGACAGATACGCAGTATTTT
CASSLETGGTDTQYF
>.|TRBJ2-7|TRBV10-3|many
TGTGCCATCAGGGTTCGCGGACAGTCCGACTCCTACGAGCAGTACTTC
CAIRVRGQSDSYEQYF
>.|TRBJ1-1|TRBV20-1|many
TGCAGTGCTAGAGATTGGACGGACAAGAACACTGAAGCTTTCTTT
CSARDWTDKNTEAFF
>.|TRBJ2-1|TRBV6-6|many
TGTGCCAGCAGTTACACGGGGGTCTCCCACAATGAGCAGTTCTTC
CASSYTGVSHNEQFF
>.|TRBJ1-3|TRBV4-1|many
TGCGCCAGCAGCCACCCCGGGAACACCATATATTTT
CASSHPGNTIYF
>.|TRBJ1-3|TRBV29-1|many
TGCAGCGTTGAAGGACCAGAGGGCCTCTCTGGAAACACCATATATTTT
CSVEGPEGLSGNTIYF
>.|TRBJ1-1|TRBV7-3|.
TGTGCCAGCAGCTTAACCCGGTCAGGGCCGAACACTGAAGCTTTCTTT
CASSLTRSGPNTEAFF
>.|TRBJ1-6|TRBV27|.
TGTGCCAGCAGACCCCAGAGCTCCTATAATTCACCCCTCAACTTT
CASRPQSSYNSPLNF
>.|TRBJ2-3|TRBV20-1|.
TGCAGTGCGACCGTCGGCTTCACAGATACGCAGTATTTT
CSATVGFTDTQYF
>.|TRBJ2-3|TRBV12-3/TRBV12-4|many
TGTGCCAGCAGTTTAGGAAGGGTAAACACAGATACGCAGTATTTT
CASSLGRVNTDTQYF
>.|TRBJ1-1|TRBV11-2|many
TGTGCCAGCAGCTTAGGAGGGGGGGATCGCCCGGCTTTCTTT
CASSLGGGDRPAFF
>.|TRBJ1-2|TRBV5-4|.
TGTGCCATCCCTCAGGTGGATGATAGAGGCTATGGCTACACCTTC
CAIPQVDDRGYGYTF
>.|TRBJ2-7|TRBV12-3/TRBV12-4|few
TGTGCCAGCAGTCCAGGGGTCTGGGAGCAGTACTTC
CASSPGVWEQYF
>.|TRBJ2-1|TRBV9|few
TGTGCCAGCAGCGTAGTGGATGGGACCTACAATGAGCAGTTCTTC
CASSVVDGTYNEQFF
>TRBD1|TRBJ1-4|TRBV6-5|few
TGTGCCAGCAGTTATCGGCAGGGGGATGAAAAACTGTTTTTT
CASSYRQGDEKLFF
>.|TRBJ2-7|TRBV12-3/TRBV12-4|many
TGTGCCAGCAGTTTCGGCGGACCCACCTACGAGCAGTACTTC
CASSFGGPTYEQYF
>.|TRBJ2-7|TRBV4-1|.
TGCGCCAGCAGCCAAGCGGGACGTACGTACGAGCAGTACTTC
CASSQAGRTYEQYF
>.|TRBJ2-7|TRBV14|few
TGTGCCAGCAGTCTCCAGGCGGAGGACTTTGGGGAGCAGTACTTC
CASSLQAEDFGEQYF
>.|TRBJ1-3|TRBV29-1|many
TGCAGCGTTGAAGAGGCGGAACGAAACACCATATATTTT
CSVEEAERNTIYF
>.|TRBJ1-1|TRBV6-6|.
TGTGCCAGCAGTTACTTAGAACAGGGCACTGAAGCTTTCTTT
CASSYLEQGTEAFF
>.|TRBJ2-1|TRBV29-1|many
TGCAGCGTTGAATTTGTCACCGCATACAATGAGCAGTTCTTC
CSVEFVTAYNEQFF
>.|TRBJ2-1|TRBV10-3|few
TGTGCCGCACGATCCGGGACGTACCCCCATCTGTTCTTC
CAARSGTYPHLFF
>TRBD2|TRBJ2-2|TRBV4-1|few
TGCGCCAGCAGCCAATACGCCGGGACTAGCGGGAGTAACACCGGGGAGCTGTTTTTT
CASSQYAGTSGSNTGELFF
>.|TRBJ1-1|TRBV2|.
TGTGCCAGCAGTGGGTCTTACCACGATATAGCTTTCTTT
CASSGSYHDIAFF
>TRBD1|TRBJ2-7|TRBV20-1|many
TGCAGTGCTCAGTCCGGGACAGGGGGAAACGAGCAGTACTTC
CSAQSGTGGNEQYF
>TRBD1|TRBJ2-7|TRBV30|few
TGTGCCTGGGGACAGGGCTACGAGCAGTACTTC
CAWGQGYEQYF
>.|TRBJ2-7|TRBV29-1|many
TGCAGCGTTGAAGGAGAGGGGGGATCCTACGAGCAGTACTTC
CSVEGEGGSYEQYF
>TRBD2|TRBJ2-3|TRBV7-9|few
TGTGCCAGCAGCCCTCGACTAGCGGGGGATACGCAGTATTTT
CASSPRLAGDTQYF
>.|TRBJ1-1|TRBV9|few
TGTGCCAGCAGCGTAGGCGGGGTCGCGGACACTGAAGCTTTCTTT
CASSVGGVADTEAFF
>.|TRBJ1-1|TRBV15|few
TGTGCCACCAGCAGAGATCGTGGAGGGAGGTCTGAAGCTTTCTTT
CATSRDRGGRSEAFF
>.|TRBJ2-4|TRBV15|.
TGTGCCACCAGCAGAGACAGGGGCCTCGGCATTCAGTACTTC
CATSRDRGLGIQYF
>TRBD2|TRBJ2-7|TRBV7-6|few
TGTGCCAGCAGCCCGCGACTAGCGGGAGGGCCACTTCTTTCCTACGAGCAGTACTTC
CASSPRLAGGPLLSYEQYF
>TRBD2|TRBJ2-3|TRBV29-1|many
TGCAGCGTTGCCCCTAGCGGGCAGCTCACAGATACGCAGTATTTT
CSVAPSGQLTDTQYF
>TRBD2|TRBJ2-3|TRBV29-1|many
TGCAGCGTAGGACTAGCGGAGAGCACAGATACGCAGTATTTT
CSVGLAESTDTQYF
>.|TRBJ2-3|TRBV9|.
TGTGCCAGCGGCGGAACGGGAGCCTTAGATACGCAGTATTTT
CASGGTGALDTQYF
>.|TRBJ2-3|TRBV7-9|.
TGTGCCAGCTTAGCAACAGATACGCAGTATTTT
CASLATDTQYF